This T cell receptor beta chain was identified during a study of T cell responses to AZD1222 COVID-19 vaccine (dated by TCRdb to 2020 to 2023). Turning to the overall study: A total of 230 or so trial participants underwent TCR sequencing, of whom around 200 received two doses of AZD1222 and some 25 received two doses of the MenACWY control vaccine. Trial participants were enrolled by age into subgroups of 18-55, 56-69 and 70-plus years, and about 150, 27 and 61 TCR-sequenced participants, respectively, were included in these subgroups.

In regard to this clone: Its antigen is not yet known. No base qualities exist here, and no much larger clone lies one base off it.

The full study reports these points: The whole spike protein was spanned by vaccine-associated CD4 TCRs, and dominant responses were seen in regions 160-218 and 743-854. Because no samples from the day 14 peak response were available, repertoires could be characterized only after the peak T cell response. In the small 56-69-year group, the increase in depth fell short of significance, most likely because of low power. Only five to seven AZD1222 recipients were SARS-CoV-2 seropositive at baseline, limiting conclusions about previously exposed vaccinees. Nearly half of unique spike-specific TCRs reportedly recognized epitopes outside regions mutated in the B.1.351 and B.1.1.7 variants. After two AZD1222 doses, spike-specific TCR breadth and depth were significantly higher than at day 0 and than in MenACWY recipients. Participants were mostly white British and included more females than males, and it was suggested by the authors that clonal diversity may have been underestimated.

The CDR3 regions of human TCRbeta chains were subjected to immunosequencing. In the authors' own workflow: Repertoire TCRs were checked for matches against a reference library of SARS-CoV-2-specific TCRs that had been generated using the MIRA antigen-specificity platform. Breadth was defined as the fraction of unique TCRs that were SARS-CoV-2-associated. Depth was defined as the fraction of total T cells that were SARS-CoV-2-associated. Using the MIRA data, each spike-specific TCR was assigned both to the spike region to which the TCR was reactive and to a CD4 or CD8 class. Log10-transformed breadth and depth values were compared by one-way ANOVA with Sidak's multiple comparisons tests. What TCRdb holds here is the immuneACCESS table cut down to in-frame rearrangements. Part of the clones is not present; checked against another copy, under half of the missing clones reflect an unresolved V gene, and the others are unexplained. Clone size and V and J calls were adopted from that table, with D and trimming inferred from the DNA. Present in this sample are fewer than 150,000 clones, nearly 90% of which were seen just once. Roughly a tenth of the sample belongs to the ten largest clones.

Interpreted using the paper, the time point label stands for: about 28 days (+/-7) after the second vaccine dose. AZD1222 recipients given second doses at about 4 weeks or at about 12 weeks were pooled, since spike-specific TCR depth and breadth were not found to differ between the two schedules. Samples from vaccinated people were obtained from the UK trials COV001 and COV002, which included a single-blind randomized controlled phase 2/3 trial of AZD1222 (ChAdOx1 nCoV-19) in healthy adults. For TCRbeta chain sequencing, PBMC samples were collected from trial participants at day 0 and at day 28 after the second dose. Counted from cysteine to phenylalanine, this CDR3 has 13 amino acids. Here the CDR3 DNA is all that survives: 39 bases in frame from base 1. The junction carries 15 bases between V and J, which are trimmed by 4 bases and 6 bases respectively. The germline V gene provides CDR1 SQVTM and CDR2 ANQGSEA.

This receptor chain uses TRBV29-1 and TRBJ1-2, with the D gene too uncertain to name. The clonotype comes from an adult who received the AZD1222 COVID-19 vaccine. The source material was peripheral blood, sampled 28 days after the second AZD1222 dose. Here the CDR3 is given as CSVGSTRGDGYTF. At the DNA level, the sequence is TGCAGCGTTGGAAGCACCAGAGGAGATGGCTACACCTTC.